This entry lists 26 T cell receptor beta chains sequenced from one sample in a study of T-cell memory formation after mild COVID-19. Each CDR3 protein is one row after TCRdb ran MiXCR on the 5' RACE reads. The sample records under 35,000 distinct CDR3 sequences, over 20% being singletons. Specimen: PBMCs or a T cell subset sorted from them (not recorded which). These receptor sequences come from an adult who had mild COVID-19 (a few samples of this study predate the infection). Cell type and time point are not known.

This clonotype ranks as medium-sized (0.01 to 0.1%). The chain couples TRBV12-3 or TRBV12-4 to TRBJ2-7; TRBD2 is a possible D gene (8 bases). The CDR3 is 15 residues long. Between the trimmed V and J ends, which lost 3 bases and 2 bases, there was a span of 14 bases. In DNA, the CDR3 is TGTGCCAGCAGTTTCGGGAGGGGGCTTACCTACGAGCAGTACTTC. This gives the protein CASSFGRGLTYEQYF.

The chain recombines TRBV5-1 with TRBJ1-1, with 7 bases identical to TRBD1. Germline V lookup: CDR1 SGHRS, CDR2 YFSETQ. The CDR3 has 16 amino acids. V dropped 0 bases and J dropped 4; count of bases not matched to a gene: 9. CDR3 in amino acids: CASSLAAGSGGTEAFF. CDR3 nucleotide sequence: TGCGCCAGCAGCTTGGCGGCGGGATCAGGGGGCACTGAAGCTTTCTTT. The full variable domain, its missing parts supplied by reference TRBV5-1 and TRBJ1-1, is KAGVTQTPRYLIKTRGQQVTLSCSPISGHRSVSWYQQTPGQGLQFLFEYFSETQRNKGNFPGRFSGRQFSNSRSEMNVSTLELGDSALYLCASSLAAGSGGTEAFFGQGTRLTVV.

The chain links TRBV3-1 to TRBJ2-1, with 11 nucleotides matching TRBD1. The CDR3 spans 17 residues. The trim removed 1 base at V and 3 bases at J, leaving 5 bases unmatched. From germline, CDR1 is LGHDT and CDR2 YNNKEL (reference sequence). CDR3 loop: CASSQVGTGGNYNEQFF. Here the CDR3 DNA reads TGTGCCAGCAGCCAAGTAGGGACAGGGGGTAACTACAATGAGCAGTTCTTC.

In this sample, this clonotype turned up many times. This sequence joins TRBV9 and TRBJ2-6; D uncertain. CDR3 size: 14 residues. V was pared by 2 bases and J by 3 bases, with 6 bases between. The germline V gene has CDR1 SGDLS and CDR2 YYNGEE. The CDR3 is CASSVRLGANVLTF. The CDR3 DNA sequence: TGTGCCAGCAGCGTCAGGCTTGGGGCCAACGTCCTGACTTTC.

This clonotype occurred a few times. The chain recombines TRBV9 with TRBJ2-1, with a tentative D call TRBD1 (6 bases). Germline V gene lookup returns CDR1 SGDLS and CDR2 YYNGEE. CDR3 length: 14 residues. The V gene lost 2 bases and the J gene lost 0 bases, with 6 bases spanning the gap. CDR3 amino acids: CASSVDSSYNEQFF. The CDR3 nucleotides are TGTGCCAGCAGCGTGGACAGCTCCTACAATGAGCAGTTCTTC.

The sample holds many counts of this clonotype. This rearrangement joins TRBV20-1 to TRBJ2-7; 11 nucleotides match TRBD1. Unmatched junction bases numbered 2, after V lost 5 bases and J lost 5 bases. From germline, CDR1 is DFQATT and CDR2 SNEGSKA (reference sequence). This CDR3 comprises 12 residues. CDR3 nucleotide sequence: TGCAGTGCTCAGGGACAGGGGGACGAGCAGTACTTC. This encodes CSAQGQGDEQYF.

The chain couples TRBV12-3 or TRBV12-4 to TRBJ1-5; D possibly corresponds to TRBD1 (5 bases). The CDR3 consists of 13 residues. The V and J ends lost 3 bases and 6 bases respectively, with 9 bases between them. CDR3 protein: CASSLGGGQPQHF. The DNA for the CDR3 is TGTGCCAGCAGTTTGGGGGGTGGTCAGCCCCAGCATTTT.

This clonotype was recorded at least ten times. The rearrangement joins TRBV12-3 or TRBV12-4 to TRBJ1-1; weak D call: TRBD1 (6 bases). Deletions cut 5 bases from V and 6 bases from J, with 13 bases between. The CDR3 covers 13 residues. The CDR3 is CASSAQGLSEAFF. The CDR3 DNA reads TGTGCCAGCAGTGCACAGGGACTCTCTGAAGCTTTCTTT.

This clonotype has at least ten counts. This chain uses TRBV3-1 with TRBJ2-1; 8 positions agree with TRBD1. From germline, CDR1 is LGHDT and CDR2 YNNKEL (reference sequence). The junction had 13 bases not matched to a gene; V was cut back by 2 bases and J by 7 bases. This CDR3 is built from 17 residues. The CDR3 nucleotides read TGTGCCAGCAGCCAACCTAGGACAGGGCAAATTGTGAATGAGCAGTTCTTC. Protein: CASSQPRTGQIVNEQFF.

This clonotype has ten or more counts. This chain uses TRBV20-1 with TRBJ1-2, with D tentatively TRBD1 (6 bases). The CDR3 is 12 residues long. V was trimmed by 6 bases and J by 4 bases, leaving 12 bases between them. The germline gives CDR1 DFQATT, CDR2 SNEGSKA (reference sequence). CDR3 residues: CSAPTGPYGYTF. The DNA for the CDR3 is TGCAGTGCCCCGACAGGTCCCTATGGCTACACCTTC.

By its share, this clonotype is medium-sized (0.01 to 0.1%). This chain links TRBV12-3 or TRBV12-4 with TRBJ2-3; D could derive from TRBD1 or TRBD2 (5 bases each). Trimming pared 6 bases from V and 3 bases from J, leaving 13 bases between. The CDR3 has 14 amino acids. The DNA for the CDR3 is TGTGCCAGCAGCGGATCGGGACGAACAGATACGCAGTATTTT. It codes for CASSGSGRTDTQYF.

This clonotype showed up many times. The chain combines TRBV12-3 or TRBV12-4 with TRBJ2-3; D unclear. This CDR3 contains 17 residues. V was pared by 3 bases and J by 4 bases, with 20 bases between. This CDR3 is CASSLGLRLAGADTQYF. The CDR3 DNA sequence: TGTGCCAGCAGTTTGGGGTTAAGACTTGCAGGTGCAGATACGCAGTATTTT.

The chain recombines TRBV12-3 or TRBV12-4 with TRBJ2-3, with D possibly being TRBD2 (6 bases). There are 15 residues in the CDR3. V was shortened by 2 bases and J by 3 bases, with 12 bases between the two germline ends. CDR3 region: CASSLTGGRTDTQYF. The CDR3, as DNA: TGTGCCAGCAGTTTAACCGGGGGTCGGACAGATACGCAGTATTTT.

This clonotype was detected ten times or more. The V call is TRBV5-1, the J call TRBJ2-7, with 8 bases that match TRBD1. The CDR3 has 14 amino acids. The ends lost 0 bases at V and 5 bases at J; junction bases unmatched: 4. Germline V gene lookup returns CDR1 SGHRS and CDR2 YFSETQ. The CDR3: CASSLDRGIDEQYF. Written as DNA, the CDR3 is TGCGCCAGCAGCTTGGACAGGGGGATCGACGAGCAGTACTTC. The full variable domain, rest sourced from reference TRBV5-1 and TRBJ2-7, is KAGVTQTPRYLIKTRGQQVTLSCSPISGHRSVSWYQQTPGQGLQFLFEYFSETQRNKGNFPGRFSGRQFSNSRSEMNVSTLELGDSALYLCASSLDRGIDEQYFGPGTRLTVT.

J is TRBJ2-3 and V is TRBV11-2; D remains ambiguous. Trimming took 4 bases from V and 1 from J, leaving 12 bases between them. CDR3 size: 15 residues. Germline V gene data show CDR1 as SGHAT and CDR2 as FQNNGV. The CDR3 here is CASSSESPGTDTQYF. The CDR3 coding sequence is TGTGCCAGCAGCTCCGAATCTCCGGGCACAGATACGCAGTATTTT.

The chain is built from TRBV30 and TRBJ1-1; D not resolved. Germline V gives CDR1 GTSNPN, CDR2 SVGIG (reference sequence). This CDR3 contains 12 residues. Trimming took off 2 bases at V and 7 bases at J, with 11 bases between the two ends. CDR3 protein: CAWSWAGVEAFF. DNA of the CDR3: TGTGCCTGGAGTTGGGCAGGTGTTGAAGCTTTCTTT.

This clonotype has a count of ten or more. This chain uses TRBV7-2 with TRBJ1-6; D is possibly TRBD1 (6 bases). The CDR3 is 16 amino acids. Trimming pared 1 base from V and 7 bases from J, leaving 14 bases between. CDR1 SGHTA and CDR2 FQGNSA come from the germline V gene. As DNA, the CDR3 is TGTGCCAGCAGCTTAGGGGGAGGGGGTGGAAATTCACCCCTCCACTTT. This codes for CASSLGGGGGNSPLHF.

This clonotype was seen ten or more times. V usage is TRBV14 and J usage is TRBJ2-7; TRBD1 matches at 7 bases. Germline-derived CDR1 and CDR2 are SGHDN and FVKESK. CDR3 size: 15 residues. The J segment lost 6 bases and the V segment lost 2 bases, leaving 10 bases of the junction unmatched. Here the CDR3 DNA reads TGTGCCAGCAGCCAAACCTTGACAGGGTTGGGCGAGCAGTACTTC. Translation gives CASSQTLTGLGEQYF.

This clonotype was recorded many times. The chain joins TRBV4-2 to TRBJ2-1; 10 bases fit TRBD2. Germline lookup yields CDR1 LGHNA and CDR2 YNFKEQ. The CDR3 is made up of 16 amino acids. Trimming cost V 2 bases and J 5 bases; bases outside gene matches: 6. DNA for the CDR3: TGTGCCAGCAGCCAACCTAGCGGGAGAGCCGACAATGAGCAGTTCTTC. It encodes CASSQPSGRADNEQFF.

This clonotype was counted at least ten times. This chain joins TRBV11-2 and TRBJ2-1; 9 bases match TRBD2. The V and J ends lost 4 bases and 3 bases, in that order; junction bases with no gene match: 7. The CDR3 extends over 16 amino acids. Germline loops: CDR1 SGHAT, CDR2 FQNNGV. Here the CDR3 reads CASSWTGTSFYNEQFF. The CDR3 DNA follows: TGTGCCAGCAGCTGGACCGGGACTAGCTTCTACAATGAGCAGTTCTTC. The full variable domain, in which reference TRBV11-2 and TRBJ2-1 provide the parts outside the CDR3, is EAGVAQSPRYKIIEKRQSVAFWCNPISGHATLYWYQQILGQGPKLLIQFQNNGVVDDSQLPKDRFSAERLKGVDSTLKIQPAKLEDSAVYLCASSWTGTSFYNEQFFGPGTRLTVL.

This clonotype was detected many times. The chain has TRBV7-2 and TRBJ2-1; D remains ambiguous. Trimming shortened V by 4 bases and J by 8 bases, and 12 bases separated the two germline ends. The length of the CDR3 is 13 residues. CDR1 and CDR2 (germline): SGHTA, FQGNSA. The CDR3, as DNA: TGTGCCAGCAGCTCTCAGGCTCGGGATGAGCAGTTCTTC. It codes for CASSSQARDEQFF. The full variable domain, in which reference TRBV7-2 and TRBJ2-1 provide the parts outside the CDR3, is GAGVSQSPSNKVTEKGKDVELRCDPISGHTALYWYRQSLGQGLEFLIYFQGNSAPDKSGLPSDRFSAERTGGSVSTLTIQRTQQEDSAVYLCASSSQARDEQFFGPGTRLTVL.

This clonotype was found many times. The rearrangement uses TRBV25-1 and TRBJ2-5, with 8 bases lining up with TRBD2. V lost 5 bases and J lost 3; bases outside the gene matches: 11. This CDR3 is 16 amino acids long. Germline lookup yields CDR1 MGHDK and CDR2 SYGVNS. The CDR3 spells CASSPTGGTRKETQYF. The CDR3 DNA sequence: TGTGCCAGCAGTCCAACCGGCGGGACTAGGAAAGAGACCCAGTACTTC.

This clonotype was detected ten times or more. This sequence joins TRBV18 and TRBJ1-1; 7 bases align to TRBD1. The junction had 9 bases not matched to a gene; V was cut back by 4 bases and J by 7 bases. Germline V lookup: CDR1 KGHSH, CDR2 LQKENI. This CDR3 is built from 14 residues. The CDR3 DNA follows: TGTGCCAGCTCACAGGGGACAGACGGTAATGAAGCTTTCTTT. The encoded protein is CASSQGTDGNEAFF.

This clonotype was found many times. The V gene is TRBV14, the J gene TRBJ2-5, with 12 bases aligning to TRBD2. V was clipped by 4 bases and J by 4 bases; unmatched bases: 7. Germline V CDR1 and CDR2: SGHDN, FVKESK. This CDR3 is 16 amino acids long. The CDR3 protein is CASSRNQLAGGETQYF. The CDR3 coding sequence is TGTGCCAGCAGCCGGAATCAACTAGCGGGGGGAGAGACCCAGTACTTC.

This clonotype was seen at least ten times. The final CDR3 position lacks the conserved phenylalanine or tryptophan, pointing to a likely read error. Because the CDR3's place on the DNA is in doubt, the DNA is left out and the CDR3 is given as listed by TCRdb. The chain joins TRBV7-2 to TRBJ2-5; the D segment call TRBD2 is taken from the table without a DNA check. Per germline, CDR1 SGHTA and CDR2 FQGNSA. The CDR3 adds up to 13 amino acids, both ends counted. CDR3 sequence reads: CASSAGLAGVPLY.

The chain employs TRBV7-9 and TRBJ2-5; D assignment may be TRBD1 or TRBD2 (5 bases each). The CDR3 spans 14 residues. Germline values: CDR1 SEHNR, CDR2 FQNEAQ (reference sequence). V lost 4 bases, J lost 3 bases, and 12 bases lay in between. The CDR3 loop reads CASSSLRGEETQYF. Here the CDR3 DNA reads TGTGCCAGCAGCTCGCTTCGGGGCGAAGAGACCCAGTACTTC.